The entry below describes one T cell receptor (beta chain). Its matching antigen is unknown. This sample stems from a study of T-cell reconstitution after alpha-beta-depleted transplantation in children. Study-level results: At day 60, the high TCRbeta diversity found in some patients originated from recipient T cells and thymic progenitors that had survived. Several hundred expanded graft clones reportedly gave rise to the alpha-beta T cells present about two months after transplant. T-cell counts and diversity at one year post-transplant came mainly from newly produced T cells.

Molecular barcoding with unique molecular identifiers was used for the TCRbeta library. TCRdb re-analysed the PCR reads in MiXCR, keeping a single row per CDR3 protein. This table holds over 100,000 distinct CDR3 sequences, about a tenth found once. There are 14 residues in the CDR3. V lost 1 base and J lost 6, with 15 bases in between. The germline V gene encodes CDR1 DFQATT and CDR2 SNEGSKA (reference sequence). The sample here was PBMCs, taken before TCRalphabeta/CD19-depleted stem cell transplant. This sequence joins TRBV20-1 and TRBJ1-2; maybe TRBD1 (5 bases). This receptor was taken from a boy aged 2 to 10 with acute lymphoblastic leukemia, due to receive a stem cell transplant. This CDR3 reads CSARARLGGDGYTF. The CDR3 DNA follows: TGCAGTGCTAGAGCTCGATTGGGGGGTGATGGCTACACCTTC.